This TCR beta chain was obtained from a study of blood T cell repertoires in COVID-19. The wider study: The cDNA or gDNA used as material had been derived from T cells, B-cell-depleted T cells, or PBMCs.

Libraries were prepared by immunoSEQ multiplex PCR; TCRdb keeps only in-frame clonotypes and omits some of them. The sample lists around 170,000 clones, around two thirds occurring once. This CDR3 comprises 15 residues. Germline V gives CDR1 ENHRY, CDR2 SYGVKD. V was cut by 0 bases and J by 2 bases, with 10 bases left in between. This chain joins TRBV10-3 and TRBJ2-5, with D perhaps TRBD1 (6 bases). The sequenced material came from peripheral blood. This clonotype originated in a woman older than 75 with acute or convalescent COVID-19. CDR3 sequence reads: CAISESGQLQETQYF. The CDR3 region has the DNA TGTGCCATCAGTGAGTCCGGACAGTTGCAAGAGACCCAGTACTTC.